This T cell receptor (beta chain) was identified during a study of Tregs in tolerant kidney transplant recipients. Method: immunoSEQ multiplex PCR; TCRdb's copy keeps in-frame clones and lacks some. The sample includes fewer than 60,000 clones, about 89% of them seen just once. The germline V gene has CDR1 GTSNPN and CDR2 SVGIG (reference sequence). The CDR3 extends over 13 amino acids. Related graft donors supplied nonmyeloablative bone marrow transplants, and mixed chimerism was transient. The V call is TRBV30, the J call TRBJ2-5; 8 bases fit TRBD1. The J call is doubtful: the DNA matches TRBJ2-7 better. Sequences were derived from CD8+ T cells from blood (PBMCs), sampled 24 months after the transplant. The receptor comes from a human patient who received a combined kidney and bone marrow transplant. Part of the T cells may come from the graft donor. CDR3 loop: CAWNGQGRNEQYF. DNA of the CDR3: TGTGCCTGGAATGGACAGGGCCGGAACGAGCAGTACTTC.